The clone carrying this T cell receptor beta chain was observed at least ten times. Its matching antigen is unknown. The germline V gene encodes CDR1 SGHAT and CDR2 FQNNGV. V was pared by 1 base and J by 7 bases, with 19 bases of the junction left unmatched. The CDR3 has 18 residues. This entry comes from a study of prognosis after radiotherapy for stage I lung cancer. Overall study: Tumors were squamous cell carcinoma in roughly 7 patients and adenocarcinoma in some 13. Several patients developed post-radiotherapy distant metastases at median about 7 months; about 14 had no significant progression. Study-level points and caveats: Reportedly, the usage of TRBV and TRBJ genes was not the same in patients with and without metastases.

Genomic DNA was the source, and TCR beta CDR3 was amplified from it by two-round multiplex PCR. The use of primers specific to each TRBV and TRBJ gene characterized first-round PCR. TCRdb re-called the multiplex PCR reads with MiXCR, one entry per CDR3 protein. The table has some 28,000 distinct CDR3 sequences, approximately 31% seen once. This TCR came from a donor aged 50 or older with non-small cell lung cancer. The material was PBMCs, obtained before or after stereotactic body radiation therapy (not recorded which). The chain couples TRBV11-2 to TRBJ2-7; 7 bases fit TRBD2. DNA for the CDR3: TGTGCCAGCAGCTTAGTGGTGGGTGGGCCTAGCGGTTTGTGGGAGCAGTACTTC. The encoded protein is CASSLVVGGPSGLWEQYF.